This T cell receptor (beta chain) was captured in a study of T-cell memory formation after mild COVID-19. Findings of the study overall: The study detected some responding clones in pre-infection memory, suggesting cross-reactive memory joined. Mostly located in CM and EM were contracting CD4+ clones, with contracting CD8+ clones located in EMRA.

This clonotype has a handful of counts. Its antigen is unknown. The CDR3 covers 15 residues. V lost 0 bases and J 7 bases, leaving 16 bases between the germline ends. Germline values: CDR1 SGHAT, CDR2 FQNNGV. Libraries for TCRalpha and TCRbeta carried sample barcodes and unique molecular identifiers via 5'RACE. Via MiXCR, TCRdb re-called the 5' RACE reads, giving one row per CDR3 protein. The data show 100,000 or so distinct CDR3 sequences, approximately 10% seen once. Sequencing was performed on PBMCs or a T cell subset sorted from them (not recorded which). The receptor was isolated from a man between 18 and 29 years old who had mild COVID-19 (a few samples of this study predate the infection). Cell type and time point are not known. The chain joins TRBV11-2 to TRBJ2-7; D is perhaps TRBD1 (6 bases). DNA of the CDR3: TGTGCCAGCAGCTTAGACCTTTTACAGGGCCTGGAGCAGTACTTC. Translating gives CASSLDLLQGLEQYF.